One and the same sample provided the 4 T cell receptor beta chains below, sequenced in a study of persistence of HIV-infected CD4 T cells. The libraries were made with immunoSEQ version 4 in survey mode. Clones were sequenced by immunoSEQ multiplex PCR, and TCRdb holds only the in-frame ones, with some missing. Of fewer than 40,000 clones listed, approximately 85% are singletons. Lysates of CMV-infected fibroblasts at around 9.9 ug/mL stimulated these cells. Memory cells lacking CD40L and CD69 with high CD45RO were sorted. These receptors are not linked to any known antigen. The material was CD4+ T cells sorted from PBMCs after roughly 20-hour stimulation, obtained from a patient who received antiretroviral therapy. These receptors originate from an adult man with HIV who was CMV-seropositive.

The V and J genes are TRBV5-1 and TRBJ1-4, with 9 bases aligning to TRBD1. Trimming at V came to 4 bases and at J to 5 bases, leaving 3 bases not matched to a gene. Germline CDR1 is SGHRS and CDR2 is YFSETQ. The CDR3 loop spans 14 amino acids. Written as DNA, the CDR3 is TGCGCCAGCAGCACCGGGACAGGGAATGAAAAACTGTTTTTT. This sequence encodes CASSTGTGNEKLFF.

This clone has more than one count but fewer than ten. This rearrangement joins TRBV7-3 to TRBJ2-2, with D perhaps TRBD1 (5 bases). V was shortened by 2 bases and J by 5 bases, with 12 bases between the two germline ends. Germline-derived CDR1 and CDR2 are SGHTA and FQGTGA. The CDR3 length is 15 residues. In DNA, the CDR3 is TGTGCCAGCAGCTTACTAGGGCCAGGGACCGGGGAGCTGTTTTTT. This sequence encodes CASSLLGPGTGELFF.

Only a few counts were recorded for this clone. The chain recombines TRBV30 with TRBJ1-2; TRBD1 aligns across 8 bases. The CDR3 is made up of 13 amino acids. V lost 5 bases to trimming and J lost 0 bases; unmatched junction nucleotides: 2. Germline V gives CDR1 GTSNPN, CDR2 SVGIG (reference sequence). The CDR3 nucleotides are TGTGCCTGGGCGGGACAGGCTAACTATGGCTACACCTTC. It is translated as CAWAGQANYGYTF.

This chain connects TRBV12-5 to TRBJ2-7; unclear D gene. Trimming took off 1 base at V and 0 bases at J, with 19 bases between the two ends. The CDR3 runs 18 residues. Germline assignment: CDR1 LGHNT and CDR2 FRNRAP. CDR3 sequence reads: CASGLALSDTSLSYEQYF. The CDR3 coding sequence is TGTGCTAGTGGTTTGGCCCTCTCTGACACTTCCCTCTCCTACGAGCAGTACTTC.